The 30 T cell receptor beta chains given below trace back to one sample, sequenced in a study of T cells in Graves' hyperthyroidism and ophthalmopathy. Authors of the study amplified TCR beta CDR3 regions from RNA transcripts. Using the HTBI primer set, a first-round RT-PCR was run on the TCR CDR3. TCRdb recomputed calls from the multiplex PCR reads with MiXCR, one row per CDR3 protein. The sample consists of about 550,000 distinct CDR3 sequences, 20% of them appearing once. What was sequenced was blood. The source of these receptors is a man younger than 35 with Graves' hyperthyroidism.

This clonotype was seen many times. The chain combines TRBV28 with TRBJ2-5; a possible D gene is TRBD1 (6 bases). Germline loops: CDR1 MDHEN, CDR2 SYDVKM. V lost 3 bases and J lost 1, with 9 bases in between. The CDR3 sequence is 14 residues long. The CDR3 DNA reads as TGTGCCAGCAGTTTCCTGACAGGCCAAGAGACCCAGTACTTC. Translated: CASSFLTGQETQYF.

The V gene is TRBV28, the J gene TRBJ2-5; 9 bases align to TRBD1. The CDR3 is made up of 15 amino acids. The trim removed 7 bases at V and 5 bases at J, leaving 11 bases unmatched. Germline-derived CDR1 and CDR2 are MDHEN and SYDVKM. CDR3 nucleotides: TGTGCCAGCAACAATCAACAGGGGGCGAGGGAGACCCAGTACTTC. Residues: CASNNQQGARETQYF.

Concerning this clonotype: A much larger clone lies a single base off, so this may be a read error. This chain uses TRBV5-1 with TRBJ2-2; D gene unclear. The CDR3 length is 16 residues. The ends were cut back, 2 bases at V and 4 bases at J, with 15 bases in the middle. The germline CDR1 and CDR2 sequences are SGHRS and YFSETQ. In nucleotides, the CDR3 is TGCGCCAGCAGCTTACCGTCAGGTCTGTCCACCGGGGAGCTGTTTTTT. Its translation: CASSLPSGLSTGELFF.

This chain links TRBV5-5 with TRBJ1-1; TRBD1 matches at 9 bases. With 3 bases clipped from V and 4 bases from J, the junction kept 4 bases outside the gene matches. There are 14 residues in the CDR3. From germline, CDR1 is SGHKS and CDR2 YYEKEE (reference sequence). CDR3 sequence (DNA): TGTGCCAGCAGCTCCGGGACAGGGTGCACTGAAGCTTTCTTT. Residues: CASSSGTGCTEAFF.

This clonotype was picked up many times. J is TRBJ2-7 and V is TRBV7-6; TRBD2 matches 9 bases. The germline V gene has CDR1 SGHVS and CDR2 FNYEAQ. The CDR3 consists of 14 residues. V shed 1 base, J shed 4 bases, and the junction held 2 bases outside the gene matches. CDR3 in amino acids: CASSLGGLAYEQYF. For the CDR3, the DNA is TGTGCCAGCAGCTTAGGGGGACTAGCTTACGAGCAGTACTTC.

This clonotype was counted ten times or more. The gene calls are TRBV7-9 and TRBJ2-6; 8 bases are a match to TRBD1. With V trimmed by 6 bases and J by 2 bases, 3 bases remained unmatched. CDR3 size: 15 residues. Looked up from germline, CDR1 is SEHNR and CDR2 is FQNEAQ (reference sequence). CDR3 in DNA: TGTGCCAGCAGACAGACAGGGGCTGGGGCCAACGTCCTGACTTTC. Translated, it gives CASRQTGAGANVLTF.

The chain has TRBV6-1 and TRBJ1-1; D remains unclear. V lost 6 bases to trimming and J lost 1 base, with 15 bases between them. The V gene's germline CDR1 is MNHNS and CDR2 SASEGT. The CDR3 is 15 residues long. CDR3 sequence: CASSLSRKPNTEAFF. CDR3 nucleotides: TGTGCCAGCAGCCTAAGTAGGAAACCGAACACTGAAGCTTTCTTT.

This clonotype was found once. This chain links TRBV2 with TRBJ2-2, with 9 bases that match TRBD2. V was clipped by 5 bases and J by 5 bases; unmatched bases: 12. CDR3 length: 17 amino acids. Germline CDR1 is SNHLY and CDR2 is FYNNEI. The CDR3 is CASSPLGGRDRTGELFF. The CDR3 DNA reads TGTGCCAGCAGTCCCCTGGGCGGGAGGGATCGGACCGGGGAGCTGTTTTTT.

The rearrangement joins TRBV18 to TRBJ2-7; D is perhaps TRBD1 (6 bases). Germline V gene data show CDR1 as KGHSH and CDR2 as LQKENI. The V and J ends lost 2 bases and 3 bases respectively, with 14 bases between them. The CDR3 is 15 residues long. CDR3 DNA: TGTGCCAGCTCACCAGGTTTGGGGGCGGGCTACGAGCAGTACTTC. This encodes CASSPGLGAGYEQYF.

This clonotype was detected ten times or more. The chain carries TRBV29-1 and TRBJ1-1; D is possibly TRBD1 (6 bases). The CDR3 is 14 residues long. Per germline, CDR1 SQVTM and CDR2 ANQGSEA. Deletions cut 0 bases from V and 11 bases from J, with 19 bases between. The CDR3 DNA reads TGCAGCGTTGAAGATCTTCAACAGGGAGGGTTCGCTTTCTTT. It codes for CSVEDLQQGGFAFF.

The table lists this clonotype with many counts. The rearrangement links TRBV6-2 or TRBV6-3 to TRBJ2-5; D is perhaps TRBD2 (6 bases). The germline V gene has CDR1 MNHEY and CDR2 SVGEGT. This CDR3 spans 12 amino acids. V shed 8 bases and J shed 3 bases, with 10 bases lying between them. In DNA, the CDR3 is TGTGCCAGCGCGAGGAGGGAAGAGACCCAGTACTTC. It translates to CASARREETQYF.

The gene calls are TRBV7-4 and TRBJ2-2; D is possibly TRBD1 (6 bases). The CDR3 runs 14 residues. Germline lookup yields CDR1 SGHVT and CDR2 SQSDAQ. V was shortened by 10 bases and J by 1 base, with 13 bases between the two germline ends. CDR3: CATLRGQNTGELFF. The CDR3 region has the DNA TGTGCCACCCTTCGGGGACAGAACACCGGGGAGCTGTTTTTT.

The V gene is TRBV2, the J gene TRBJ1-1, with a weak D call TRBD1 (5 bases). V gave up 11 bases and J gave up 11 bases, with 30 bases separating them. This CDR3 spans 15 amino acids. Germline CDR1 is SNHLY and CDR2 is FYNNEI. The CDR3 protein is CADQIRAGDPRMAFF. CDR3 bases: TGTGCCGACCAGATCCGGGCCGGGGACCCCAGAATGGCTTTCTTT.

The chain combines TRBV6-4 with TRBJ1-2, with 12 bases lining up with TRBD1. Germline V gene lookup returns CDR1 MRHNA and CDR2 SNTAGT. The CDR3 extends over 15 amino acids. The V segment lost 4 bases and the J segment 3 bases; nucleotides outside the gene matches: 3. The CDR3 DNA sequence: TGTGCCAGCAGTGGGGGACAGGGGGCAGACTATGGCTACACCTTC. Its protein is CASSGGQGADYGYTF.

This clonotype was found many times. The V and J genes are TRBV20-1 and TRBJ2-7, with a weak D call TRBD2 (5 bases). V lost 4 bases and J 0 bases, leaving 13 bases between the germline ends. Germline V CDR1 and CDR2: DFQATT, SNEGSKA (reference sequence). This CDR3 region has 14 residues. The CDR3 nucleotides read TGCAGTGCTATTGTCGACGGGAACTCCTACGAGCAGTACTTC. Translated: CSAIVDGNSYEQYF.

The sample holds many counts of this clonotype. This chain links TRBV25-1 with TRBJ2-7; D remains unclear. Looked up from germline, CDR1 is MGHDK and CDR2 is SYGVNS. Deletions cut 3 bases from V and 3 bases from J, with 6 bases between. The CDR3 covers 12 residues. CDR3 loop: CASSEQFYEQYF. The CDR3 region has the DNA TGTGCCAGCAGTGAGCAGTTCTACGAGCAGTACTTC.

This clonotype is a singleton in its sample. The gene calls are TRBV28 and TRBJ2-7, with D tentatively TRBD2 (7 bases). The V end lost 7 bases, the J end lost 9 bases, and 22 bases lay between the germline ends. The CDR3 spans 14 residues. The V gene's germline CDR1 is MDHEN and CDR2 SYDVKM. CDR3 sequence: CASNVGGAPLGQYF. The CDR3 region has the DNA TGTGCCAGCAACGTAGGGGGGGCACCCCTCGGGCAGTACTTC.

This clonotype has a handful of counts. The chain is built from TRBV6-1 and TRBJ1-2; D remains unclear. The V end lost 7 bases, the J end lost 3 bases, and 12 bases lay between the germline ends. The germline gives CDR1 MNHNS, CDR2 SASEGT. CDR3 length equals 13 residues. This CDR3 reads CASTPEGYYGYTF. The CDR3 nucleotides read TGTGCCAGCACCCCTGAGGGATACTATGGCTACACCTTC.

This clonotype has a handful of counts. This chain joins TRBV27 and TRBJ2-5, with D possibly being TRBD1 or TRBD2 (5 bases each). The CDR3 is made up of 16 amino acids. Per germline, CDR1 MNHEY and CDR2 SMNVEV (reference sequence). Trimming took 1 base from V and 0 from J, leaving 12 bases between them. CDR3 DNA: TGTGCCAGCAGTTTATACCCGGGACGCAACCAAGAGACCCAGTACTTC. It codes for CASSLYPGRNQETQYF.

There are many counts of this clonotype. This chain connects TRBV7-6 to TRBJ1-1; 7 bases line up with TRBD1. The trim removed 1 base at V and 1 base at J, leaving 3 bases unmatched. From germline, CDR1 is SGHVS and CDR2 FNYEAQ. There are 15 residues in the CDR3. This CDR3 reads CASSLGSGGNTEAFF. The CDR3, as DNA: TGTGCCAGCAGCTTAGGTTCAGGGGGGAACACTGAAGCTTTCTTT.

This clonotype was found many times. The CDR3 region is CAISENGKYGYTF. CDR3 DNA: TGTGCCATCAGTGAGAATGGGAAGTATGGCTACACCTTC. The chain employs TRBV10-3 and TRBJ1-2, with no clear D. The V and J ends lost 2 bases and 5 bases respectively, with 9 bases between them. CDR1 is ENHRY, CDR2 SYGVKD, per germline. The CDR3 contains 13 residues.

The V and J genes are TRBV29-1 and TRBJ2-7; D tentatively fits TRBD1 or TRBD2 (5 bases each). The germline V gene encodes CDR1 SQVTM and CDR2 ANQGSEA. Deletions cut 4 bases from V and 4 bases from J, with 17 bases between. The CDR3 extends over 14 amino acids. CDR3 loop: CSVVRIQGRYEQYF. CDR3 nucleotides: TGCAGCGTTGTAAGAATTCAGGGACGATACGAGCAGTACTTC.

CDR3 in DNA: TGTGCCAGCAGGAGACTAGCGGAGAACACCGGGGAGCTGTTTTTT. Translation: CASRRLAENTGELFF. The chain couples TRBV7-2 to TRBJ2-2, with 9 bases fitting TRBD2. Germline trimming cut 6 bases from V and 1 base from J; bases unmatched to any gene: 3. CDR1 is SGHTA and CDR2 is FQGNSA in the germline V gene. The CDR3 sequence is 15 residues long.

V and J are TRBV6-5 and TRBJ1-1; weak D call: TRBD1 (6 bases). Germline V lookup: CDR1 MNHEY, CDR2 SVGAGI. This CDR3 contains 15 residues. Trimming pared 5 bases from V and 1 base from J, leaving 14 bases between. This CDR3 is CASSNQQGGNTEAFF. CDR3 in DNA: TGTGCCAGCAGTAACCAACAGGGAGGGAACACTGAAGCTTTCTTT.

The chain joins TRBV20-1 to TRBJ2-7, with 14 bases identical to TRBD2. J lost 1 base, V lost 1 base, and 0 bases had no gene match. Germline lookup yields CDR1 DFQATT and CDR2 SNEGSKA (reference sequence). The CDR3 is made up of 15 amino acids. CDR3 residues: CSARGLAGGSYEQYF. CDR3 in DNA: TGCAGTGCTAGAGGACTAGCGGGAGGGTCCTACGAGCAGTACTTC.

This clonotype occurred many times. V and J are TRBV6-1 and TRBJ2-2, with 9 bases aligning to TRBD1. With 6 bases clipped from V and 6 bases from J, the junction kept 8 bases outside the gene matches. CDR3 size: 15 residues. Germline V gene lookup returns CDR1 MNHNS and CDR2 SASEGT. The CDR3 region has the DNA TGTGCCAGCAGAGACCGGGACAGGGTTGCCGGGGAGCTGTTTTTT. Translation gives CASRDRDRVAGELFF.

This clonotype was seen many times. The rearrangement uses TRBV12-3 or TRBV12-4 and TRBJ1-2, with a tentative D call TRBD1 (6 bases). Trimming removed 5 bases at V and 13 bases at J, with 17 bases between. The CDR3 consists of 12 residues. CDR3 in amino acids: CASSLPGAASTF. The CDR3 DNA reads TGTGCCAGCAGTCTCCCGGGGGCGGCGAGCACCTTC.

Ten or more counts support this clonotype. The rearrangement links TRBV28 to TRBJ2-7, with D perhaps matching TRBD2 (5 bases). The V gene lost 5 bases and the J gene lost 5 bases, with 13 bases spanning the gap. CDR3 length: 13 amino acids. Per the germline V gene, CDR1 is MDHEN and CDR2 is SYDVKM. The CDR3 loop is CASSPRGLHEQYF. CDR3 nucleotides: TGTGCCAGCAGTCCCCGGGGTCTACACGAGCAGTACTTC.

Many counts were recorded for this clonotype. The rearrangement joins TRBV12-3 or TRBV12-4 to TRBJ2-5; 10 positions agree with TRBD2. After removal of 3 bases from V and 4 bases from J, the junction contained 5 bases not matched to a gene. This CDR3 spans 15 amino acids. The CDR3 DNA reads TGTGCCAGCAGTTTTTCTAGCGGGGGCCGAGAGACCCAGTACTTC. Protein product: CASSFSSGGRETQYF.

This clonotype showed up just a few times. This chain joins TRBV28 and TRBJ2-7; D is unresolved. This CDR3 has 17 residues. CDR1 and CDR2 from the germline V gene are MDHEN and SYDVKM. Trimming removed 6 bases at V and 0 bases at J, with 21 bases between. The CDR3 nucleotides are TGTGCCAGCAGCCCGGGTAGCCTGACGTCCCACTCCTACGAGCAGTACTTC. Its translation is CASSPGSLTSHSYEQYF.